A single sample is the source of the 9 T cell receptor beta chains below, sequenced in a study of Tregs in tolerant kidney transplant recipients. The method was immunoSEQ multiplex PCR; TCRdb's version includes in-frame clones alone and lacks a portion of them. The profile shows under 85,000 clones, about 88% of them singletons. Here the sequenced sample was CD4+ T cells from blood, taken before the transplant. The receptors were gathered from a human donor who received a combined kidney and bone marrow transplant.

The chain joins TRBV28 to TRBJ1-5, with 7 nucleotides matching TRBD1. The germline CDR1 and CDR2 sequences are MDHEN and SYDVKM. This CDR3 comprises 14 residues. Germline trimming cut 4 bases from V and 3 bases from J; bases unmatched to any gene: 3. The CDR3 is CASSYRGDNQPQHF. The DNA for the CDR3 is TGTGCCAGCAGTTACAGGGGAGACAATCAGCCCCAGCATTTT.

V usage is TRBV30 and J usage is TRBJ2-7, with 7 bases lining up with TRBD1. The V and J ends lost 5 bases and 6 bases, in that order; junction bases with no gene match: 13. This CDR3 is built from 14 residues. Germline CDR1 and CDR2: GTSNPN and SVGIG (reference sequence). The CDR3 DNA follows: TGTGCCTGGGTTAGACAGGGTCCCGTGTCCGAGCAGTACTTC. Translation gives CAWVRQGPVSEQYF.

This sequence joins TRBV28 and TRBJ2-2; tentatively, D is TRBD2 (5 bases). Trimming shortened V by 2 bases and J by 5 bases, and 12 bases separated the two germline ends. CDR1 is MDHEN, CDR2 SYDVKM, per germline. CDR3 length: 15 residues. CDR3 sequence reads: CASSLGGVGTGELFF. The DNA of the CDR3 is TGTGCCAGCAGTTTAGGAGGAGTCGGGACCGGGGAGCTGTTTTTT.

The chain combines TRBV2 with TRBJ1-4; D is ambiguous. The CDR3 spans 15 residues. V gave up 8 bases and J gave up 3 bases, with 16 bases separating them. Germline V gene sequence: CDR1 SNHLY, CDR2 FYNNEI. The DNA for the CDR3 is TGTGCCAGCCGGTCGAGAGGTTTAGCTAATGAAAAACTGTTTTTT. Its protein is CASRSRGLANEKLFF.

V is TRBV5-4 and J is TRBJ1-2; TRBD1 might be the D (6 bases). The germline gives CDR1 SGHNT, CDR2 YYREEE (reference sequence). V lost 0 bases and J lost 5, with 14 bases in between. CDR3 length: 15 residues. As DNA, the CDR3 is TGTGCCAGCAGCTTGGACCCAGGGGCGCGTTATGGCTACACCTTC. Residues: CASSLDPGARYGYTF.

This rearrangement joins TRBV5-1 to TRBJ2-7; a possible D gene is TRBD1 (5 bases). The CDR3 has 14 residues. V lost 6 bases to trimming and J lost 0 bases, with 13 bases between them. Germline CDR1 is SGHRS and CDR2 is YFSETQ. The CDR3 here is CASNLGQDSYEQYF. For the CDR3, the DNA is TGCGCCAGCAATCTGGGGCAGGACTCCTACGAGCAGTACTTC.

Turning to this clone: Different DNA sequences within this sample yield the same CDR3. This rearrangement joins TRBV5-1 to TRBJ2-2; 10 nucleotides agree with TRBD2. CDR1 is SGHRS, CDR2 YFSETQ, per germline. Losses at the gene ends were 0 bases for V and 4 bases for J; bases not matched to a gene: 3. The CDR3 extends over 16 amino acids. DNA for the CDR3: TGCGCCAGCAGCTTGGTTCCTAGCGGGAGCACCGGGGAGCTGTTTTTT. Its translation is CASSLVPSGSTGELFF. Looking up the rest from reference TRBV5-1 and TRBJ2-2 gives the full variable domain: KAGVTQTPRYLIKTRGQQVTLSCSPISGHRSVSWYQQTPGQGLQFLFEYFSETQRNKGNFPGRFSGRQFSNSRSEMNVSTLELGDSALYLCASSLVPSGSTGELFFGEGSRLTVL.

The chain carries TRBV9 and TRBJ2-3, with 9 positions matching TRBD2. The ends lost 4 bases at V and 4 bases at J; junction bases unmatched: 7. Germline V lookup: CDR1 SGDLS, CDR2 YYNGEE. This CDR3 spans 15 amino acids. CDR3: CASSSGGLGADTQYF. DNA of the CDR3: TGTGCCAGCAGCAGCGGGGGGCTCGGCGCAGATACGCAGTATTTT. The complete variable domain, with remaining parts taken from reference TRBV9 and TRBJ2-3, reads DSGVTQTPKHLITATGQRVTLRCSPRSGDLSVYWYQQSLDQGLQFLIQYYNGEERAKGNILERFSAQQFPDLHSELNLSSLELGDSALYFCASSSGGLGADTQYFGPGTRLTVL.

V gene TRBV9 combines with J gene TRBJ2-1, with D uncertain. Germline loops: CDR1 SGDLS, CDR2 YYNGEE. The CDR3 sequence is 16 residues long. Trimming left V 4 bases short and J 5 bases short, with 19 bases between. The CDR3 DNA reads TGTGCCAGCAGCTTACGAACGCCCCCCGAGGACAATGAGCAGTTCTTC. Its protein product is CASSLRTPPEDNEQFF.